The sequence of this T cell receptor beta chain was determined in a study of shared T cell receptors in the human thymus. Assay used: immunoSEQ multiplex PCR; TCRdb lists only in-frame clones, some missing. In the table there are over 650,000 clones, more than 75% of which are singletons. V lost 0 bases, J lost 6 bases, and 15 bases stayed unmatched. The CDR3 is made up of 20 amino acids. Per germline, CDR1 LGHNA and CDR2 YSLEER. A further study also used this sample, focusing on human thymus T cells.

The source is a boy in the first two years of life with a congenital heart defect. Sequenced sample: thymocytes. The rearrangement joins TRBV4-3 to TRBJ2-1; TRBD2 agrees at 12 bases. CDR3 in amino acids: CASSQEWALAGGPPLNEQFF. DNA for the CDR3: TGCGCCAGCAGCCAAGAGTGGGCACTAGCGGGGGGCCCCCCCCTCAATGAGCAGTTCTTC.